These 32 T cell receptor beta chains originate from one sample sequenced in a study of T-cell reconstitution after alpha-beta-depleted transplantation in children. Unique molecular identifiers were incorporated into the prepared TCRbeta library. TCRdb reprocessed the PCR reads with MiXCR, giving one entry per CDR3 protein. The top ten clones hold around 2.7% of a sample with around 200,000 distinct CDR3 sequences, 6.5% to 7.5% of them seen once. The specimen comprised PBMCs from the stem cell graft donor, sampled from the stem cell graft. The receptors come from a human donor who donated a stem cell graft to a child with Wiskott-Aldrich syndrome.

This clonotype appeared many times. This chain uses TRBV7-9 with TRBJ1-2, with D possibly being TRBD1 (5 bases). V lost 1 base and J lost 2, with 8 bases in between. This CDR3 has 14 amino acids. From germline, CDR1 is SEHNR and CDR2 FQNEAQ (reference sequence). CDR3 loop: CASSLGDGNYGYTF. CDR3 nucleotides: TGTGCCAGCAGCTTAGGGGACGGCAACTATGGCTACACCTTC.

This clonotype came up many times. This chain links TRBV4-2 with TRBJ2-3, with no clear D. There are 13 residues in the CDR3. The V gene's germline CDR1 is LGHNA and CDR2 YNFKEQ. The V gene lost 1 base and the J gene lost 6 bases, with 8 bases spanning the gap. The CDR3 DNA sequence: TGTGCCAGCAGCCAAGGAGAGGCGGATACGCAGTATTTT. Protein: CASSQGEADTQYF.

This clonotype came up a few times. CDR3 region: CSASDKLAAFNEQFF. The DNA of the CDR3 is TGCAGTGCTAGCGACAAACTAGCGGCATTCAATGAGCAGTTCTTC. J is TRBJ2-1 and V is TRBV20-1, with 8 bases fitting TRBD2. Germline V gives CDR1 DFQATT, CDR2 SNEGSKA (reference sequence). The CDR3 sequence is 15 residues long. With 3 bases clipped from V and 6 bases from J, the junction kept 10 bases outside the gene matches.

This clonotype was seen at least ten times. This chain uses TRBV6-1 with TRBJ2-3; D possibly uses TRBD1 or TRBD2 (6 bases each). The CDR3 spans 15 residues. Trimming shortened V by 0 bases and J by 6 bases, and 13 bases separated the two germline ends. In germline, CDR1 is MNHNS, CDR2 SASEGT. CDR3 amino acids: CASSEAWGARDTQYF. In nucleotides, the CDR3 is TGTGCCAGCAGTGAAGCTTGGGGGGCAAGGGATACGCAGTATTTT.

This clonotype was detected many times. The chain recombines TRBV5-5 with TRBJ2-1; TRBD1 matches 7 bases. Germline lookup yields CDR1 SGHKS and CDR2 YYEKEE (reference sequence). With 3 bases clipped from V and 7 bases from J, the junction kept 13 bases outside the gene matches. CDR3 length: 16 amino acids. The CDR3, as DNA: TGTGCCAGCAGCTCGAAGGAACAGGGGAATGGTAATGAGCAGTTCTTC. Amino acid sequence: CASSSKEQGNGNEQFF. The entire variable domain, with the rest obtained from reference TRBV5-5 and TRBJ2-1, is as follows: DAGVTQSPTHLIKTRGQQVTLRCSPISGHKSVSWYQQVLGQGPQFIFQYYEKEERGRGNFPDRFSARQFPNYSSELNVNALLLGDSALYLCASSSKEQGNGNEQFFGPGTRLTVL.

This clonotype appeared many times. V is TRBV12-3 or TRBV12-4 and J is TRBJ2-2, with D tentatively TRBD2 (6 bases). The CDR3 is 13 residues long. Between the trimmed V and J ends, which lost 6 bases and 6 bases, there was a span of 11 bases. CDR3 coding DNA: TGTGCCAGCAGACCGGGGGTTTCCGGGGAGCTGTTTTTT. This gives the protein CASRPGVSGELFF.

Many counts were recorded for this clonotype. This rearrangement joins TRBV12-3 or TRBV12-4 to TRBJ1-5, with TRBD1 matching 7 bases. V shed 3 bases, J shed 0 bases, and the junction held 2 bases outside the gene matches. This CDR3 is 15 amino acids long. The CDR3 is CASSLTGSSNQPQHF. CDR3 in DNA: TGTGCCAGCAGTTTGACAGGGTCTAGCAATCAGCCCCAGCATTTT.

Ten or more counts support this clonotype. This chain links TRBV5-1 with TRBJ1-1; no firm D call. Germline CDR1 and CDR2: SGHRS and YFSETQ. V lost 5 bases and J lost 2, with 7 bases in between. The CDR3 contains 12 residues. This CDR3 is CASSNGNTEAFF. The CDR3 region has the DNA TGCGCCAGCAGTAATGGTAACACTGAAGCTTTCTTT.

This clonotype showed up just a few times. V and J are TRBV12-3 or TRBV12-4 and TRBJ2-3; 7 bases are shared with TRBD2. The CDR3 length is 15 residues. Unmatched junction bases numbered 5, after V lost 2 bases and J lost 3 bases. In DNA form, the CDR3 reads TGTGCCAGCAGTTTACTTGGCGGGAGAACAGATACGCAGTATTTT. This sequence encodes CASSLLGGRTDTQYF.

This chain joins TRBV5-6 and TRBJ2-7, with no clear D. The CDR3 extends over 13 amino acids. Looked up from germline, CDR1 is SGHDT and CDR2 is YYEEEE. V shed 4 bases and J shed 3 bases, with 11 bases lying between them. The DNA of the CDR3 is TGTGCCAGCAGCCCCGGGCGCCTCTACGAGCAGTACTTC. As protein: CASSPGRLYEQYF.

At least ten counts were recorded for this clonotype. The chain is built from TRBV4-3 and TRBJ1-5; maybe TRBD1 (5 bases). V lost 0 bases and J 2 bases, leaving 17 bases between the germline ends. Germline values: CDR1 LGHNA, CDR2 YSLEER. The CDR3 has 18 amino acids. Here the CDR3 DNA reads TGCGCCAGCAGCCAAGATCCGGCCCAGGGATCTGGCAATCAGCCCCAGCATTTT. Its protein product is CASSQDPAQGSGNQPQHF.

This clonotype has ten or more counts. CDR3 sequence reads: CSVDDRTKVGNEQFF. CDR3 in DNA: TGCAGCGTCGATGACAGAACCAAAGTGGGCAATGAGCAGTTCTTC. The chain couples TRBV29-1 to TRBJ2-1; D is perhaps TRBD1 (5 bases). The V end lost 6 bases, the J end lost 6 bases, and 21 bases lay between the germline ends. The CDR3 sequence is 15 residues long. Looked up from germline, CDR1 is SQVTM and CDR2 is ANQGSEA.

This clonotype was detected many times. The V and J genes are TRBV27 and TRBJ2-3; TRBD2 matches 9 bases. Germline-derived CDR1 and CDR2 are MNHEY and SMNVEV (reference sequence). With 5 bases clipped from V and 9 bases from J, the junction kept 9 bases outside the gene matches. This CDR3 is 14 amino acids long. CDR3 DNA sequence: TGTGCCAGCAGTATAGCGGGGGCTTCCGGGACGCAGTATTTT. This translates into CASSIAGASGTQYF.

The chain recombines TRBV11-2 with TRBJ2-3, with D perhaps TRBD2 (7 bases). Trimming left V 3 bases short and J 1 base short, with 14 bases between. CDR3 length: 16 residues. Germline V CDR1 and CDR2: SGHAT, FQNNGV. The CDR3 protein is CASSFTRGGGTDTQYF. As DNA, the CDR3 is TGTGCCAGCAGCTTCACAAGGGGGGGTGGCACAGATACGCAGTATTTT.

This clonotype was seen repeatedly, ten times or more. The rearrangement joins TRBV6-1 to TRBJ1-5; 9 nucleotides align to TRBD1. Unmatched junction bases numbered 2, after V lost 10 bases and J lost 7 bases. Germline CDR1 reads MNHNS; CDR2 reads SASEGT. This CDR3 spans 11 amino acids. The CDR3 region has the DNA TGTGCCATCGGGACAGGGCAGCCCCAGCATTTT. It is translated as CAIGTGQPQHF.

This clonotype occurred many times. V and J are TRBV5-1 and TRBJ1-4, with TRBD1 as a possible D gene (5 bases). Germline V gives CDR1 SGHRS, CDR2 YFSETQ. V was shortened by 4 bases and J by 4 bases, with 11 bases between the two germline ends. The CDR3 length is 14 residues. CDR3 in amino acids: CASSQGRSNEKLFF. Written as DNA, the CDR3 is TGCGCCAGCAGCCAGGGACGGAGTAATGAAAAACTGTTTTTT.

As to this clonotype: At one boundary the junction diverges from the germline segment, which might be a read error. The J gene is TRBJ2-2, the V gene TRBV5-1, with 9 bases fitting TRBD1. The CDR3 has 16 amino acids. Germline values: CDR1 SGHRS, CDR2 YFSETQ. The CDR3 is CASSPLTGGDTVELFF. The DNA of the CDR3 is TGCGCCAGCAGCCCATTGACAGGGGGGGACACCGTGGAGCTGTTTTTT. The whole variable domain, filled in from reference TRBV5-1 and TRBJ2-2, reads KAGVTQTPRYLIKTRGQQVTLSCSPISGHRSVSWYQQTPGQGLQFLFEYFSETQRNKGNFPGRFSGRQFSNSRSEMNVSTLELGDSALYLCASSPLTGGDTVELFFGEGSRLTVL.

The rearrangement links TRBV5-1 to TRBJ2-2; a weak D match, TRBD2 (6 bases). Trimming removed 4 bases from V and 8 bases from J, with 15 bases in between. The CDR3 has 14 amino acids. The germline CDR1 and CDR2 sequences are SGHRS and YFSETQ. The DNA for the CDR3 is TGCGCCAGCAGCAGACTAGGGAGCGGGGGGGAGCTGTTTTTT. Its translation is CASSRLGSGGELFF.

The chain combines TRBV18 with TRBJ1-1; no definite D call. Trimming removed 4 bases from V and 5 bases from J, with 11 bases in between. The germline gives CDR1 KGHSH, CDR2 LQKENI. This CDR3 contains 13 residues. The CDR3: CASSQNSGTEAFF. The CDR3 DNA follows: TGTGCCAGCTCACAAAACTCGGGGACTGAAGCTTTCTTT.

In this sample, this clonotype turned up many times. The chain combines TRBV20-1 with TRBJ2-3, with TRBD1 matching over 8 bases. CDR1 DFQATT and CDR2 SNEGSKA come from the germline V gene (reference sequence). The CDR3 is 15 amino acids. The V and J ends lost 5 bases and 0 bases, in that order; junction bases with no gene match: 7. Written as DNA, the CDR3 is TGCAGTGCTGAAATGGGACAGGCGAGCACAGATACGCAGTATTTT. Translating gives CSAEMGQASTDTQYF.

This clonotype was seen ten or more times. This CDR3 reads CASSLGISSYEQYF. DNA of the CDR3: TGCGCCAGCAGCTTGGGTATCAGCTCCTACGAGCAGTACTTC. The rearrangement links TRBV5-1 to TRBJ2-7; no reliable D call. The V gene's germline CDR1 is SGHRS and CDR2 YFSETQ. CDR3 length: 14 residues. Trimming removed 0 bases from V and 0 bases from J, with 7 bases in between. The whole variable domain, remainder taken from reference TRBV5-1 and TRBJ2-7, is KAGVTQTPRYLIKTRGQQVTLSCSPISGHRSVSWYQQTPGQGLQFLFEYFSETQRNKGNFPGRFSGRQFSNSRSEMNVSTLELGDSALYLCASSLGISSYEQYFGPGTRLTVT.

This clonotype was seen ten or more times. The rearrangement joins TRBV12-3 or TRBV12-4 to TRBJ1-5; D not certain. Trimming cost V 6 bases and J 4 bases, with 10 bases left between them. The CDR3 has 13 residues. The chain's CDR3 is CASSLSGNQPQHF. The CDR3 DNA reads TGTGCCAGCAGCTTATCGGGGAATCAGCCCCAGCATTTT.

This clonotype was seen many times. This sequence joins TRBV9 and TRBJ2-1; 12 positions agree with TRBD2. The V segment lost 2 bases and the J segment 12 bases; nucleotides outside the gene matches: 6. The CDR3 has 14 amino acids. CDR1 and CDR2 (germline): SGDLS, YYNGEE. The CDR3 spells CASSVTSGSLGQFF. Written as DNA, the CDR3 is TGTGCCAGCAGCGTGACTAGCGGGAGTTTGGGGCAGTTCTTC.

This clonotype was picked up many times. The gene calls are TRBV20-1 and TRBJ2-5, with 14 positions matching TRBD2. The V gene end was trimmed by 1 base and the J gene end by 2 bases; junction bases not matched to a gene: 15. From germline, CDR1 is DFQATT and CDR2 SNEGSKA (reference sequence). This CDR3 comprises 20 residues. Written as DNA, the CDR3 is TGCAGTGCTAGAGTCTCCCCTTTGACTAGCGGGGGGGAACGGCAAGAGACCCAGTACTTC. This codes for CSARVSPLTSGGERQETQYF.

The table lists this clonotype with a few counts. The chain employs TRBV29-1 and TRBJ2-1; TRBD1 matches at 10 bases. The CDR3 sequence is 13 residues long. V was pared by 6 bases and J by 9 bases, with 8 bases of the junction left unmatched. CDR1 is SQVTM, CDR2 ANQGSEA, per germline. The CDR3, as DNA: TGCAGCGTGTATGGACAGGGGGTGGGTGAGCAGTTCTTC. This translates into CSVYGQGVGEQFF.

In this sample, this clonotype turned up once. The chain recombines TRBV5-1 with TRBJ1-3; no clear D gene. The CDR3 totals 13 residues. V was cut by 4 bases and J by 4 bases, with 9 bases left in between. CDR1 and CDR2 from the germline V gene are SGHRS and YFSETQ. CDR3 nucleotide sequence: TGCGCCAGCAGCCTTGACGTGGGAAACACCATATATTTT. Its protein is CASSLDVGNTIYF. Full variable domain (outside the CDR3, taken from reference TRBV5-1 and TRBJ1-3): KAGVTQTPRYLIKTRGQQVTLSCSPISGHRSVSWYQQTPGQGLQFLFEYFSETQRNKGNFPGRFSGRQFSNSRSEMNVSTLELGDSALYLCASSLDVGNTIYFGEGSWLTVV.

Ten or more counts support this clonotype. CDR3 residues: CASSEVGLAEQFF. CDR3 coding DNA: TGTGCCAGCAGTGAAGTAGGACTGGCTGAGCAGTTCTTC. The V call is TRBV2, the J call TRBJ2-1; D is perhaps TRBD2 (5 bases). Trimming took off 1 base at V and 9 bases at J, with 10 bases between the two ends. The germline V gene has CDR1 SNHLY and CDR2 FYNNEI. This CDR3 contains 13 residues.

This clonotype was recorded many times. V is TRBV28 and J is TRBJ2-1, with 7 bases identical to TRBD1. V shed 5 bases, J shed 3 bases, and the junction held 13 bases outside the gene matches. The length of the CDR3 is 17 residues. Germline-derived CDR1 and CDR2 are MDHEN and SYDVKM. CDR3 DNA: TGTGCCAGCAGTCCAACAACAGGGGTTACTAGCTACAATGAGCAGTTCTTC. This translates into CASSPTTGVTSYNEQFF. The variable domain in full, completed from reference TRBV28 and TRBJ2-1, reads DVKVTQSSRYLVKRTGEKVFLECVQDMDHENMFWYRQDPGLGLRLIYFSYDVKMKEKGDIPEGYSVSREKKERFSLILESASTNQTSMYLCASSPTTGVTSYNEQFFGPGTRLTVL.

This clonotype showed up many times. The chain recombines TRBV29-1 with TRBJ2-1, with 12 bases lining up with TRBD2. There are 12 residues in the CDR3. Germline CDR1 SQVTM, CDR2 ANQGSEA. CDR3 amino acids: CLTSGSNNEQFF. The CDR3 DNA reads as TGCCTGACTAGCGGGAGTAATAATGAGCAGTTCTTC.

The chain couples TRBV5-5 to TRBJ1-6; D remains ambiguous. The CDR3 covers 16 residues. Germline assignment: CDR1 SGHKS and CDR2 YYEKEE (reference sequence). Trimming cost V 0 bases and J 7 bases, with 14 bases left between them. The CDR3 spells CASSLDRGRENSPLHF. The CDR3 DNA reads TGTGCCAGCAGCTTGGATCGGGGTAGGGAGAATTCACCCCTCCACTTT.

This clonotype occurred many times. The V gene is TRBV24-1, the J gene TRBJ2-1; maybe TRBD2 (6 bases). Trimming cost V 1 base and J 3 bases, with 9 bases left between them. The CDR3 loop spans 15 amino acids. Germline V gives CDR1 KGHDR, CDR2 SFDVKD. The CDR3 sequence is CATSDFGGNYNEQFF. The CDR3 coding sequence is TGTGCCACCAGTGATTTTGGGGGGAACTACAATGAGCAGTTCTTC.

In its sample, this clonotype was seen once. This may come from a read error, since a much larger clone is one base off. DNA of the CDR3: TGTGCCAGCAGACAAGGGGAGACCCAGTACTTC. It yields the protein CASRQGETQYF. The V and J genes are TRBV6-5 and TRBJ2-5; no definite D call. Between the trimmed V and J ends, which lost 6 bases and 5 bases, there was a span of 7 bases. Germline V gene lookup returns CDR1 MNHEY and CDR2 SVGAGI. The CDR3 contains 11 residues.